This entry lists 12 T cell receptor beta chains sequenced from one sample in a study of technical replicates of blood from several donors. Some clones are missing from TCRdb's copy, which holds only in-frame ones; the method was immunoSEQ multiplex PCR. Among about 78,000 clones listed, 85% to 95% were seen once. The sequenced sample was T cells isolated from PBMCs. These receptors were taken from a human donor in good health.

The V gene is TRBV10-3, the J gene TRBJ1-3; TRBD1 matches 8 bases. CDR3 length: 14 residues. V gave up 6 bases and J gave up 6 bases; unmatched junction bases: 7. Per the germline V gene, CDR1 is ENHRY and CDR2 is SYGVKD. Here the CDR3 DNA reads TGTGCCATCAGCTTGACAGGGGCTGTAAACACCATATATTTT. Protein: CAISLTGAVNTIYF.

The genes are TRBV6-5 and TRBJ2-1; perhaps TRBD1 as D (5 bases). With 2 bases removed from V and 6 bases from J, the gap between germline ends came to 11 bases. Per germline, CDR1 MNHEY and CDR2 SVGAGI. The CDR3 covers 14 residues. The CDR3 DNA reads as TGTGCCAGCAGTTACCTGCAGGGTCGCAATGAGCAGTTCTTC. It translates to CASSYLQGRNEQFF.

The rearrangement links TRBV2 to TRBJ2-1, with TRBD2 matching over 8 bases. CDR1 and CDR2 (germline): SNHLY, FYNNEI. J was trimmed by 6 bases and V by 7 bases; bases with no gene match: 11. CDR3 length equals 15 residues. CDR3 DNA: TGTGCCAGCACAGAAGGGCGGGAGGAGGTCAATGAGCAGTTCTTC. Protein product: CASTEGREEVNEQFF. Supplemented by reference TRBV2 and TRBJ2-1, the full variable domain reads EPEVTQTPSHQVTQMGQEVILRCVPISNHLYFYWYRQILGQKVEFLVSFYNNEISEKSEIFDDQFSVERPDGSNFTLKIRSTKLEDSAMYFCASTEGREEVNEQFFGPGTRLTVL.

The chain links TRBV6-5 to TRBJ2-1, with D uncertain. Germline V gene sequence: CDR1 MNHEY, CDR2 SVGAGI. Trimming stripped 8 bases from V and 0 bases from J, with 8 bases between. This CDR3 is built from 13 residues. In DNA, the CDR3 is TGTGCCAGCCAACAGAGCTCCTACAATGAGCAGTTCTTC. Its translation: CASQQSSYNEQFF.

The V and J genes are TRBV10-3 and TRBJ2-3; D perhaps matches TRBD2 (6 bases). The CDR3 runs 17 residues. Germline CDR1 is ENHRY and CDR2 is SYGVKD. The V end was cut by 2 bases, the J end by 0 bases, with 15 bases between. The CDR3 spells CAISEGRGGTSTDTQYF. The CDR3 region has the DNA TGTGCCATCAGTGAGGGTAGGGGCGGGACTAGCACAGATACGCAGTATTTT.

This sequence joins TRBV28 and TRBJ2-7; 11 bases are a match to TRBD2. The CDR3 spans 16 residues. Germline values: CDR1 MDHEN, CDR2 SYDVKM. V dropped 2 bases and J dropped 3; count of bases not matched to a gene: 6. CDR3 sequence: CASSLGTSGHYYEQYF. For the CDR3, the DNA is TGTGCCAGCAGTTTAGGGACTAGCGGACACTACTACGAGCAGTACTTC. The full variable domain, completed using reference TRBV28 and TRBJ2-7, is DVKVTQSSRYLVKRTGEKVFLECVQDMDHENMFWYRQDPGLGLRLIYFSYDVKMKEKGDIPEGYSVSREKKERFSLILESASTNQTSMYLCASSLGTSGHYYEQYFGPGTRLTVT.

V usage is TRBV7-9 and J usage is TRBJ1-2; a weak D match, TRBD1 (6 bases). The V and J ends lost 3 bases and 14 bases respectively, with 16 bases between them. The CDR3 length is 12 residues. Germline V gene sequence: CDR1 SEHNR, CDR2 FQNEAQ (reference sequence). For the CDR3, the DNA is TGTGCCAGCAGCTTGGAAGGCAGGGGAAGTACCTTC. It translates to CASSLEGRGSTF.

This clone was detected only once. The chain carries TRBV6-1 and TRBJ1-5; possible D gene TRBD1, 5 bases. The CDR3 consists of 14 residues. CDR1 and CDR2 (germline): MNHNS, SASEGT. V was pared by 6 bases and J by 0 bases, with 9 bases between. DNA for the CDR3: TGTGCCAGCAGGGCGACAGTTAGCAATCAGCCCCAGCATTTT. This codes for CASRATVSNQPQHF.

The V and J genes are TRBV7-7 and TRBJ2-7, with TRBD2 matching 8 bases. V shed 1 base, J shed 2 bases, and the junction held 19 bases outside the gene matches. CDR3 length: 20 amino acids. Germline CDR1 and CDR2: SSHAT and FNYEAQ (reference sequence). The CDR3 DNA reads TGTGCCAGCAGCTTAGTGTCGCTAGCGGGCGGGCCGGGGAGGGCCTACGAGCAGTACTTC. Translated, it gives CASSLVSLAGGPGRAYEQYF.

This sequence joins TRBV28 and TRBJ2-7; D is ambiguous. CDR3 size: 12 residues. V lost 5 bases and J 6 bases, leaving 11 bases between the germline ends. Germline CDR1 reads MDHEN; CDR2 reads SYDVKM. The CDR3 DNA is TGTGCCAGCAGTCTTCGGGTCCGCGAGCAGTACTTC. Translated, it gives CASSLRVREQYF.

The chain is built from TRBV29-1 and TRBJ2-5, with D maybe TRBD1 (6 bases). V was cut by 7 bases and J by 1 base, with 10 bases left in between. Germline-derived CDR1 and CDR2 are SQVTM and ANQGSEA. The CDR3 runs to 12 residues. The CDR3: CSGSRGQETQYF. CDR3 coding DNA: TGCAGCGGTAGCAGGGGCCAAGAGACCCAGTACTTC.

V and J are TRBV2 and TRBJ2-2; D remains ambiguous. This CDR3 region has 15 residues. The V gene's germline CDR1 is SNHLY and CDR2 FYNNEI. Deletions cut 0 bases from V and 5 bases from J, with 10 bases between. This chain's CDR3 is CASSEAPHPTGELFF. The CDR3 DNA reads as TGTGCCAGCAGTGAAGCCCCACATCCTACCGGGGAGCTGTTTTTT. The full variable domain, with the rest looked up from reference TRBV2 and TRBJ2-2, is EPEVTQTPSHQVTQMGQEVILRCVPISNHLYFYWYRQILGQKVEFLVSFYNNEISEKSEIFDDQFSVERPDGSNFTLKIRSTKLEDSAMYFCASSEAPHPTGELFFGEGSRLTVL.